This entry lists 22 T cell receptor beta chains sequenced from one sample in a study of T-cell reconstitution after alpha-beta-depleted transplantation in children. Unique molecular identifiers were incorporated into the prepared TCRbeta library. MiXCR was run by TCRdb on the PCR reads, yielding one entry per CDR3 protein. The sample lists 200,000 to 250,000 distinct CDR3 sequences; around 10% were seen once. Material: PBMCs from the stem cell graft donor, obtained from the stem cell graft. Receptor source: a human donor who donated a stem cell graft to a child with acute lymphoblastic leukemia.

In its sample, this clonotype was seen a few times. The chain couples TRBV6-5 to TRBJ1-6; D unclear. The CDR3 extends over 14 amino acids. The V gene lost 8 bases and the J gene lost 0 bases, with 8 bases spanning the gap. The germline gives CDR1 MNHEY, CDR2 SVGAGI. CDR3 bases: TGTGCCAGCGCCGCCAGCTCCTATAATTCACCCCTCCACTTT. As protein: CASAASSYNSPLHF.

This clonotype was counted at least ten times. In DNA form, the CDR3 reads TGTGCCAGCAGTTTAATCAAAGGGGATAGTGGAATTCAGTACTTC. It encodes CASSLIKGDSGIQYF. The chain recombines TRBV6-2 or TRBV6-3 with TRBJ2-4; weak D call: TRBD1 (5 bases). This CDR3 contains 15 residues. V was shortened by 4 bases and J by 10 bases, with 20 bases between the two germline ends. Germline CDR1 and CDR2: MNHEY and SVGEGT.

This clonotype was seen repeatedly, ten times or more. V usage is TRBV18 and J usage is TRBJ2-7, with TRBD2 identical over 14 bases. The germline V gene has CDR1 KGHSH and CDR2 LQKENI. The trim removed 6 bases at V and 3 bases at J, leaving 10 bases unmatched. This CDR3 comprises 17 residues. In DNA, the CDR3 is TGTGCCAGCTCGCCAGGGACTAGCGGGGGTATCTACTACGAGCAGTACTTC. Encoded protein: CASSPGTSGGIYYEQYF.

There are a few counts of this clonotype. Here the CDR3 DNA reads TGTGCCTGGAGTGTACGGGGTTTTGAAGCTTTCTTT. Translation: CAWSVRGFEAFF. The chain couples TRBV30 to TRBJ1-1; D is ambiguous. Germline-derived CDR1 and CDR2 are GTSNPN and SVGIG (reference sequence). CDR3 length equals 12 residues. V was clipped by 0 bases and J by 7 bases, with 9 bases between them.

This clonotype has a handful of counts. This sequence joins TRBV11-2 and TRBJ1-5; 9 nucleotides match TRBD1. Per germline, CDR1 SGHAT and CDR2 FQNNGV. The CDR3 is 18 residues long. With V trimmed by 5 bases and J by 0 bases, 11 bases remained unmatched. CDR3: CASSLVGTGSYSNQPQHF. The CDR3 DNA reads TGTGCCAGCAGCCTAGTAGGGACAGGGTCCTATAGCAATCAGCCCCAGCATTTT. Looking up the rest from reference TRBV11-2 and TRBJ1-5 gives the full variable domain: EAGVAQSPRYKIIEKRQSVAFWCNPISGHATLYWYQQILGQGPKLLIQFQNNGVVDDSQLPKDRFSAERLKGVDSTLKIQPAKLEDSAVYLCASSLVGTGSYSNQPQHFGDGTRLSIL.

This chain joins TRBV20-1 and TRBJ2-7, with TRBD1 matching over 8 bases. CDR1 DFQATT and CDR2 SNEGSKA come from the germline V gene (reference sequence). Trimming at V came to 0 bases and at J to 2 bases, leaving 6 bases not matched to a gene. The CDR3 runs to 15 residues. CDR3 sequence reads: CSARDERDRPYEQYF. DNA of the CDR3: TGCAGTGCTAGAGACGAAAGGGACAGGCCCTACGAGCAGTACTTC.

This clonotype was seen many times. The chain couples TRBV29-1 to TRBJ2-2, with 13 positions matching TRBD2. With V trimmed by 3 bases and J by 3 bases, 4 bases remained unmatched. CDR1 SQVTM and CDR2 ANQGSEA come from the germline V gene. The CDR3 has 16 residues. The CDR3: CSVDETSGGDTGELFF. The CDR3 bases are TGCAGCGTTGATGAAACTAGCGGGGGGGACACCGGGGAGCTGTTTTTT.

This clonotype occurred many times. The chain links TRBV11-2 to TRBJ2-7, with D possibly being TRBD1 (5 bases). This CDR3 is 12 amino acids long. Trimming removed 6 bases from V and 5 bases from J, with 11 bases in between. Germline values: CDR1 SGHAT, CDR2 FQNNGV. CDR3 coding DNA: TGTGCCAGCAGAGGACATCTTGACGAGCAGTACTTC. Translating gives CASRGHLDEQYF.

This clonotype was observed at least ten times. The V call is TRBV4-3, the J call TRBJ1-3; D gene ambiguous. CDR1 LGHNA and CDR2 YSLEER come from the germline V gene. Deletions cut 4 bases from V and 0 bases from J, with 10 bases between. The CDR3 totals 15 residues. CDR3 nucleotide sequence: TGCGCCAGCAGCCCGGGGTCCCTCTCTGGAAACACCATATATTTT. Amino acids: CASSPGSLSGNTIYF.

This clonotype was seen only a few times. The V call is TRBV24-1, the J call TRBJ1-2; TRBD1 aligns across 10 bases. CDR3 length equals 14 residues. V trimming: 4 bases; J trimming: 6 bases; junction bases outside the gene matches: 4. Germline V gene lookup returns CDR1 KGHDR and CDR2 SFDVKD. CDR3 residues: CATSDSTGGDGYTF. For the CDR3, the DNA is TGTGCCACCAGTGACTCGACAGGGGGCGATGGCTACACCTTC.

This clonotype was picked up many times. The chain employs TRBV24-1 and TRBJ2-3; D not certain. V shed 4 bases and J shed 6 bases, with 7 bases lying between them. There are 12 residues in the CDR3. Germline CDR1 reads KGHDR; CDR2 reads SFDVKD. The CDR3 sequence is CATSDHKDTQYF. The DNA of the CDR3 is TGTGCCACCAGTGACCACAAGGATACGCAGTATTTT.

This clonotype was counted between two and nine times. The chain links TRBV7-8 to TRBJ2-2; D perhaps matches TRBD2 (6 bases). The CDR3 loop spans 17 amino acids. CDR1 SGHVS and CDR2 FQNEAQ come from the germline V gene. V was cut by 5 bases and J by 4 bases, with 20 bases left in between. The CDR3 loop is CASSNQPGLPLTGELFF. The CDR3 nucleotides are TGTGCCAGCAGCAACCAACCGGGACTCCCACTCACCGGGGAGCTGTTTTTT.

This clonotype showed up just a few times. The chain carries TRBV6-5 and TRBJ1-1; D remains ambiguous. This CDR3 region has 12 residues. Germline lookup yields CDR1 MNHEY and CDR2 SVGAGI. V was trimmed by 7 bases and J by 1 base, leaving 7 bases between them. CDR3 protein: CASTGRNTEAFF. The DNA of the CDR3 is TGTGCCAGCACCGGGAGGAACACTGAAGCTTTCTTT.

This clonotype occurred many times. In nucleotides, the CDR3 is TGCGCCAGCAGTCAATGCACTAGTGATACAGATACGCAGTATTTT. Its translation: CASSQCTSDTDTQYF. The J gene is TRBJ2-3, the V gene TRBV23-1; the D gene is possibly TRBD2 (5 bases). TRBV23-1 is known as an ORF, though its function is uncertain. Trimming removed 1 base from V and 3 bases from J, with 11 bases in between. CDR3 size: 15 residues.

This rearrangement joins TRBV29-1 to TRBJ1-2, with TRBD1 matching over 9 bases. The CDR3 totals 17 residues. J was trimmed by 3 bases and V by 0 bases; bases with no gene match: 11. The germline gives CDR1 SQVTM, CDR2 ANQGSEA. DNA of the CDR3: TGCAGCGTTGAAGATACCACTAAGGGACAGGGCTACTATGGCTACACCTTC. Translation: CSVEDTTKGQGYYGYTF.

There are many counts of this clonotype. Because it lacks the conserved phenylalanine or tryptophan at the end, this CDR3 is likely a read error. V and J are TRBV19 and TRBJ2-7; unclear D gene. V was pared by 0 bases and J by 6 bases, with 9 bases between. This CDR3 is 13 amino acids long. The germline CDR1 and CDR2 sequences are LNHDA and SQIVND (reference sequence). The DNA of the CDR3 is TGTGCCAGTAGTATAGATTTGGCTTTCGAGCAGTACTTG. Protein product: CASSIDLAFEQYL.

This clonotype came up many times. The gene calls are TRBV20-1 and TRBJ1-3; D gene ambiguous. This CDR3 has 13 amino acids. Deletions cut 0 bases from V and 0 bases from J, with 3 bases between. Germline CDR1 is DFQATT and CDR2 is SNEGSKA (reference sequence). CDR3 DNA: TGCAGTGCTAGAGAGGGCTCTGGAAACACCATATATTTT. Encoded protein: CSAREGSGNTIYF.

This clonotype was seen repeatedly, ten times or more. V gene TRBV6-2 or TRBV6-3 combines with J gene TRBJ1-2; weak D call: TRBD1 (5 bases). V was pared by 7 bases and J by 2 bases, with 14 bases between. CDR1 is MNHEY, CDR2 SVGEGT, per germline. The CDR3 covers 14 residues. CDR3 sequence: CASTDSLSNYGYTF. In nucleotides, the CDR3 is TGTGCCAGCACCGACAGCCTCTCCAACTATGGCTACACCTTC.

This clonotype was seen ten or more times. This chain links TRBV10-3 with TRBJ2-7; D remains ambiguous. With 4 bases removed from V and 5 bases from J, the gap between germline ends came to 12 bases. The CDR3 spans 13 residues. The germline V gene has CDR1 ENHRY and CDR2 SYGVKD. CDR3 in DNA: TGTGCCATCAGTGTTGGAGAGAGGAACGAGCAGTACTTC. It codes for CAISVGERNEQYF.

This clonotype has a count of ten or more. The chain has TRBV7-9 and TRBJ1-1, with unresolved D. This CDR3 comprises 14 residues. Trimming stripped 1 base from V and 2 bases from J, with 8 bases between. Germline-derived CDR1 and CDR2 are SEHNR and FQNEAQ (reference sequence). The chain's CDR3 is CASSLEILNTEAFF. DNA of the CDR3: TGTGCCAGCAGCTTAGAGATATTAAACACTGAAGCTTTCTTT.

This clonotype was picked up many times. This sequence joins TRBV3-1 and TRBJ1-5; D is perhaps TRBD1 (5 bases). Trimming cost V 3 bases and J 7 bases, with 16 bases left between them. Germline CDR1 is LGHDT and CDR2 is YNNKEL (reference sequence). CDR3 length: 15 amino acids. This CDR3 is CASSQRTAGGQPQHF. CDR3 DNA: TGTGCCAGCAGCCAGAGAACAGCGGGGGGACAGCCCCAGCATTTT.

This clonotype was recorded at least ten times. This chain uses TRBV7-9 with TRBJ2-7; 15 nucleotides align to TRBD2. CDR3 length: 15 residues. Losses at the gene ends were 5 bases for V and 6 bases for J; bases not matched to a gene: 5. Per germline, CDR1 SEHNR and CDR2 FQNEAQ (reference sequence). The CDR3 region has the DNA TGTGCCAGCAGCCCGGGACTAGCGGGGGGCCTCGAGCAGTACTTC. It translates to CASSPGLAGGLEQYF.